Listed here are 32 T cell receptor beta chains from one sample, sequenced in a study of OX40 agonist ivuxolimab in advanced cancers. Libraries were prepared by immunoSEQ multiplex PCR; TCRdb keeps only in-frame clonotypes and omits some of them. The repertoire has 14,000 to 15,000 clones, over 60% of them found once; the top ten carry around 29%. Sequenced material: CD4+ or CD8+ T cells sorted from blood, taken in a trial of the OX40 agonist ivuxolimab. Source of these receptors: an adult with an advanced solid tumor such as melanoma, head and neck, liver or kidney cancer.

In this sample, this clone turned up a few times. The chain recombines TRBV5-4 with TRBJ2-7, with D possibly being TRBD1 (7 bases). Germline V CDR1 and CDR2: SGHNT, YYREEE (reference sequence). V was shortened by 2 bases and J by 6 bases, with 15 bases between the two germline ends. The CDR3 totals 14 residues. This CDR3 reads CASSFPQGGSEQYF. The CDR3, as DNA: TGTGCCAGCAGCTTTCCCCAGGGGGGCTCCGAGCAGTACTTC.

This clone was recorded a few times. The sample has other DNA sequences that encode this CDR3 too. V usage is TRBV9 and J usage is TRBJ2-5; 12 positions match TRBD2. The trim removed 4 bases at V and 4 bases at J, leaving 14 bases unmatched. This CDR3 spans 18 amino acids. Germline CDR1 is SGDLS and CDR2 is YYNGEE. The CDR3 DNA reads TGTGCCAGCAGCCCGACGGGACTAGCGGGCCCTGAGGGAGAGACCCAGTACTTC. Translating it yields CASSPTGLAGPEGETQYF.

The chain is built from TRBV6-1 and TRBJ1-3; no clear D. The germline gives CDR1 MNHNS, CDR2 SASEGT. This CDR3 has 14 amino acids. Trimming took 10 bases from V and 0 from J, leaving 13 bases between them. This CDR3 is CATSNGVSGNTIYF. In DNA form, the CDR3 reads TGTGCCACATCGAATGGAGTCTCTGGAAACACCATATATTTT.

This chain joins TRBV4-2 and TRBJ2-7, with 10 bases lining up with TRBD2. Losses at the gene ends were 5 bases for V and 2 bases for J; bases not matched to a gene: 3. The V gene's germline CDR1 is LGHNA and CDR2 YNFKEQ. The CDR3 spans 14 residues. CDR3 sequence reads: CASSFSGRPYEQYF. The CDR3 nucleotides are TGTGCCAGCAGCTTTAGCGGGAGGCCCTACGAGCAGTACTTC.

This rearrangement joins TRBV4-3 to TRBJ2-7, with D possibly matching TRBD2 (5 bases). Trimming shortened V by 0 bases and J by 0 bases, and 12 bases separated the two germline ends. The CDR3 consists of 16 residues. Germline V gives CDR1 LGHNA, CDR2 YSLEER. The CDR3 loop reads CASSQDFPGISYEQYF. CDR3 DNA sequence: TGCGCCAGCAGCCAAGATTTCCCGGGGATCTCCTACGAGCAGTACTTC.

The DNA for the CDR3 is TGTGCCAGCAGCCTCCTCCGCGAGCAGTACTTC. Encoded protein: CASSLLREQYF. This rearrangement joins TRBV7-6 to TRBJ2-7; no firm D call. The CDR3 sequence is 11 residues long. V lost 5 bases and J lost 6, with 8 bases in between. CDR1 and CDR2 (germline): SGHVS, FNYEAQ.

The chain combines TRBV19 with TRBJ2-3; 7 nucleotides line up with TRBD1. CDR1 LNHDA and CDR2 SQIVND come from the germline V gene (reference sequence). The ends lost 7 bases at V and 1 base at J; junction bases unmatched: 2. The CDR3 is made up of 13 amino acids. Here the CDR3 DNA reads TGTGCCAGTAATGACAGGGGCACAGATACGCAGTATTTT. Translation: CASNDRGTDTQYF.

The V and J genes are TRBV5-4 and TRBJ2-7; weak D call: TRBD2 (6 bases). The CDR3 covers 18 residues. CDR1 SGHNT and CDR2 YYREEE come from the germline V gene (reference sequence). The V end lost 4 bases, the J end lost 3 bases, and 26 bases lay between the germline ends. The CDR3 reads CASSPGDLIENNRYEQYF. For the CDR3, the DNA is TGTGCCAGCAGCCCTGGGGACTTAATCGAAAACAACCGCTACGAGCAGTACTTC.

This chain joins TRBV27 and TRBJ2-1, with 8 nucleotides matching TRBD2. Germline CDR1 is MNHEY and CDR2 is SMNVEV (reference sequence). J gave up 7 bases and V 6 bases, and 8 bases lay outside the gene matches. There are 14 residues in the CDR3. The CDR3 is CASSFVSGTNEQFF. The CDR3 DNA follows: TGTGCCAGCAGCTTCGTTAGCGGGACTAATGAGCAGTTCTTC.

This chain joins TRBV4-3 and TRBJ2-1; the match to TRBD1 covers 7 bases. The CDR3 runs 16 residues. With V trimmed by 5 bases and J by 0 bases, 7 bases remained unmatched. Looked up from germline, CDR1 is LGHNA and CDR2 is YSLEER. CDR3: CASSYGTASSYNEQFF. The CDR3 region has the DNA TGCGCCAGCAGCTACGGGACAGCTAGCTCCTACAATGAGCAGTTCTTC.

The chain employs TRBV19 and TRBJ2-7; D remains ambiguous. The length of the CDR3 is 13 residues. Germline V gene sequence: CDR1 LNHDA, CDR2 SQIVND (reference sequence). V dropped 3 bases and J dropped 6 bases, with 12 bases sitting between them. CDR3 coding DNA: TGTGCCAGTAGTATCCACAGATCTCCCGAGCAGTACTTC. This gives the protein CASSIHRSPEQYF.

The chain is built from TRBV30 and TRBJ2-7; TRBD1 might be the D (5 bases). The CDR3 spans 14 residues. Trimming took 3 bases from V and 3 from J, leaving 15 bases between them. Germline CDR1 GTSNPN, CDR2 SVGIG (reference sequence). CDR3 DNA sequence: TGTGCCTGGAGAGTCGAGACAGCCTTCTACGAGCAGTACTTC. Protein product: CAWRVETAFYEQYF.

This clone was seen a few times. The genes are TRBV19 and TRBJ1-5, with D maybe TRBD1 (5 bases). CDR3 length: 15 amino acids. Trimming removed 8 bases at V and 2 bases at J, with 16 bases between. From germline, CDR1 is LNHDA and CDR2 SQIVND (reference sequence). The CDR3 DNA reads as TGTGCCAGTTCTGATGGGGGTAGGGGCAATCAGCCCCAGCATTTT. It encodes CASSDGGRGNQPQHF.

This rearrangement joins TRBV5-4 to TRBJ2-3; 8 bases are a match to TRBD2. Germline V gene sequence: CDR1 SGHNT, CDR2 YYREEE (reference sequence). CDR3 length equals 18 residues. V dropped 2 bases and J dropped 0; count of bases not matched to a gene: 11. CDR3 residues: CASSFTPGLAGSTDTQYF. The CDR3 DNA is TGTGCCAGCAGCTTTACCCCTGGGCTAGCGGGTAGCACAGATACGCAGTATTTT.

The rearrangement links TRBV4-1 to TRBJ2-7; possibly TRBD2 for D (5 bases). This CDR3 spans 15 amino acids. CDR1 is MGHRA and CDR2 is YSYEKL in the germline V gene. The V and J ends lost 3 bases and 2 bases respectively, with 14 bases between them. The CDR3 spells CASSQRAAETYEQYF. The CDR3 DNA reads as TGCGCCAGCAGCCAGAGGGCAGCCGAGACCTACGAGCAGTACTTC.

The sample holds a few counts of this clone. V and J are TRBV7-9 and TRBJ1-5; TRBD1 might be the D (6 bases). The CDR3 runs to 12 residues. In germline, CDR1 is SEHNR, CDR2 FQNEAQ (reference sequence). Trimming left V 6 bases short and J 4 bases short, with 7 bases between. The CDR3 region has the DNA TGTGCCAGCAGTGACAGGAATCAGCCCCAGCATTTT. This sequence encodes CASSDRNQPQHF.

This sequence joins TRBV21-1 and TRBJ2-4. TRBV21-1 is labeled a pseudogene. CDR3 length: 14 residues. The CDR3 bases are TGTGCCAGCAGCGGAATCGTAGCCAAAAACATTCAGTACTTC. Translation gives CASSGIVAKNIQYF.

The rearrangement links TRBV6-5 to TRBJ1-1; possible D gene TRBD1, 6 bases. V lost 5 bases and J lost 5, with 18 bases in between. The length of the CDR3 is 15 residues. CDR1 is MNHEY and CDR2 is SVGAGI in the germline V gene. The CDR3 protein is CASSPTGPAGTEAFF. The CDR3 region has the DNA TGTGCCAGCAGTCCCACAGGGCCTGCAGGTACTGAAGCTTTCTTT.

The chain recombines TRBV5-4 with TRBJ1-1; D might be TRBD1 (6 bases). Trimming pared 4 bases from V and 1 base from J, leaving 8 bases between. The CDR3 consists of 13 residues. The germline CDR1 and CDR2 sequences are SGHNT and YYREEE (reference sequence). The CDR3 bases are TGTGCCAGCAGCGGGACACCGAACACTGAAGCTTTCTTT. Translating gives CASSGTPNTEAFF. Drawing the rest from reference TRBV5-4 and TRBJ1-1, the complete variable domain is ETGVTQSPTHLIKTRGQQVTLRCSSQSGHNTVSWYQQALGQGPQFIFQYYREEENGRGNFPPRFSGLQFPNYSSELNVNALELDDSALYLCASSGTPNTEAFFGQGTRLTVV.

V and J are TRBV11-3 and TRBJ2-7; D is perhaps TRBD1 (5 bases). Per germline, CDR1 SGHNT and CDR2 YENEEA. V lost 5 bases to trimming and J lost 0 bases, with 11 bases between them. The CDR3 length is 14 residues. CDR3: CASSPGKSSYEQYF. Here the CDR3 DNA reads TGTGCCAGCAGCCCAGGGAAGAGCTCCTACGAGCAGTACTTC.

This clone was detected only a few times. The chain has TRBV4-2 and TRBJ2-1; TRBD2 aligns across 9 bases. CDR3 size: 16 residues. Germline V gene data show CDR1 as LGHNA and CDR2 as YNFKEQ. The junction had 2 bases not matched to a gene; V was cut back by 2 bases and J by 0 bases. In nucleotides, the CDR3 is TGTGCCAGCAGCCAAAGTAGCGGGAGCTCCTACAATGAGCAGTTCTTC. Translation: CASSQSSGSSYNEQFF.

The chain employs TRBV21-1 and TRBJ2-7; the D call TRBD1 from the table was never checked on the DNA. TRBV21-1 is given as a pseudogene. The CDR3 spans 13 residues. As DNA, the CDR3 is TGTGCCAGCAGCAGCCGACAGAGCTACGAGCAGTACTTC. Its protein is CASSSRQSYEQYF.

V gene TRBV7-9 combines with J gene TRBJ2-7; D unclear. Between the trimmed V and J ends, which lost 5 bases and 3 bases, there was a span of 11 bases. The CDR3 loop spans 13 amino acids. Germline V lookup: CDR1 SEHNR, CDR2 FQNEAQ (reference sequence). The CDR3 sequence is CASSQELVYEQYF. CDR3 sequence (DNA): TGTGCCAGCAGCCAGGAATTGGTCTACGAGCAGTACTTC.

V gene TRBV9 combines with J gene TRBJ2-3; the D is unclear. The CDR3 is made up of 14 amino acids. Germline values: CDR1 SGDLS, CDR2 YYNGEE. The ends were cut back, 0 bases at V and 1 base at J, with 6 bases in the middle. DNA for the CDR3: TGTGCCAGCAGCGTAGCCCAGGGCACAGATACGCAGTATTTT. Protein sequence: CASSVAQGTDTQYF. The variable domain in full, completed from reference TRBV9 and TRBJ2-3, reads DSGVTQTPKHLITATGQRVTLRCSPRSGDLSVYWYQQSLDQGLQFLIQYYNGEERAKGNILERFSAQQFPDLHSELNLSSLELGDSALYFCASSVAQGTDTQYFGPGTRLTVL.

The V and J genes are TRBV27 and TRBJ2-3, with D perhaps TRBD1 or TRBD2 (5 bases each). This CDR3 spans 18 amino acids. Trimming pared 0 bases from V and 1 base from J, leaving 17 bases between. CDR1 and CDR2 from the germline V gene are MNHEY and SMNVEV (reference sequence). The CDR3 region has the DNA TGTGCCAGCAGTTTATCGGCCGGGACGGCCAGGGGCACAGATACGCAGTATTTT. Translating it yields CASSLSAGTARGTDTQYF.

The V and J genes are TRBV5-6 and TRBJ2-5, with TRBD1 identical over 7 bases. The J call may not be correct, given that the DNA end is closer to TRBJ2-7. This CDR3 has 14 residues. Looked up from germline, CDR1 is SGHDT and CDR2 is YYEEEE. CDR3 in amino acids: CASSLRDSSYEQYF. For the CDR3, the DNA is TGTGCCAGCAGCCTAAGGGACAGCTCCTACGAGCAGTACTTC.

V gene TRBV19 combines with J gene TRBJ1-2; D unclear. CDR3 length equals 14 residues. Germline CDR1 LNHDA, CDR2 SQIVND (reference sequence). Trimming removed 8 bases from V and 4 bases from J, with 17 bases in between. The CDR3 coding sequence is TGTGCCAGTGCCCCATCCGGAACCGGCTATGGCTACACCTTC. This gives the protein CASAPSGTGYGYTF. The full variable domain, its missing parts supplied by reference TRBV19 and TRBJ1-2, is DGGITQSPKYLFRKEGQNVTLSCEQNLNHDAMYWYRQDPGQGLRLIYYSQIVNDFQKGDIAEGYSVSREKKESFPLTVTSAQKNPTAFYLCASAPSGTGYGYTFGSGTRLTVV.

The CDR3, as DNA: TGTGCCTGGAAGACCTCCCCGGCCCCGGGGGACGAGCAGTACTTC. Amino acid sequence: CAWKTSPAPGDEQYF. The genes are TRBV30 and TRBJ2-7; the D gene is possibly TRBD2 (6 bases). The CDR3 is made up of 15 amino acids. Trimming removed 4 bases from V and 5 bases from J, with 21 bases in between. Per the germline V gene, CDR1 is GTSNPN and CDR2 is SVGIG (reference sequence).

This clone was counted between two and nine times. The J gene is TRBJ2-7, the V gene TRBV28; D gene ambiguous. Deletions cut 6 bases from V and 3 bases from J, with 12 bases between. Germline V lookup: CDR1 MDHEN, CDR2 SYDVKM. This CDR3 is built from 13 residues. For the CDR3, the DNA is TGTGCCAGCAGAAAGACGGGTAACTACGAGCAGTACTTC. This codes for CASRKTGNYEQYF.

This clone was seen only a few times. The chain recombines TRBV11-2 with TRBJ2-7, with TRBD1 matching 7 bases. Germline CDR1 and CDR2: SGHAT and FQNNGV. CDR3 length: 14 residues. V trimming: 4 bases; J trimming: 4 bases; junction bases outside the gene matches: 7. The CDR3 region is CASSSHTGAYEQYF. The CDR3 region has the DNA TGTGCCAGCAGCTCGCATACAGGGGCTTACGAGCAGTACTTC.

The chain employs TRBV7-6 and TRBJ2-6; unclear D gene. The V and J ends lost 0 bases and 0 bases respectively, with 9 bases between them. The CDR3 runs 17 residues. Germline values: CDR1 SGHVS, CDR2 FNYEAQ. The CDR3 coding sequence is TGTGCCAGCAGCTTAGCGGACGGAAGCTCTGGGGCCAACGTCCTGACTTTC. Protein: CASSLADGSSGANVLTF.

The V gene is TRBV5-1, the J gene TRBJ1-1, with 7 bases lining up with TRBD1. J lost 5 bases, V lost 0 bases, and 4 bases had no gene match. The CDR3 is 14 amino acids. The germline V gene has CDR1 SGHRS and CDR2 YFSETQ. The CDR3 nucleotides are TGCGCCAGCAGCTTGGGACAGGGCATAACTGAAGCTTTCTTT. Its protein product is CASSLGQGITEAFF.